This T cell receptor beta chain derives from a study of control samples from healthy donors and cancer patients. Sequencing used immunoSEQ multiplex PCR; TCRdb keeps in-frame clones, though not all of them. Of around 50,000 clones listed, approximately 95% are singletons. The CDR3 sequence is 16 residues long. V shed 5 bases and J shed 3 bases, with 20 bases lying between them. Germline lookup yields CDR1 LNHNV and CDR2 YYDKDF (reference sequence). The receptor was isolated from a woman aged 30 to 39 in good health. V is TRBV15 and J is TRBJ2-7; D may be TRBD2 (5 bases). The specimen was blood. The CDR3 region is CATSGLIGMGNYEQYF. The CDR3 bases are TGTGCCACCAGCGGACTCATCGGGATGGGAAACTACGAGCAGTACTTC.